These 15 T cell receptor beta chains were sequenced from one sample in a study of post-analysis software for immune sequencing data. Whole-study findings and limits: Patients used a few TRBV segments, including TRBV5-6, TRBV5-1 and TRBV20-1, more often than controls.

Unique molecular identifiers were carried by the TCR beta cDNA libraries. TCRdb re-analysed the PCR reads in MiXCR, keeping a single row per CDR3 protein. Of hundreds of thousands of distinct CDR3 sequences in the sample, roughly 40% were seen once. Their specific antigens are unknown. Material: blood. The receptor source for this set is a girl aged 10 to 17 with multiple sclerosis.

This CDR3 is CASSLALGEGKETQYF. The CDR3 DNA reads as TGCGCCAGCAGCTTGGCCCTTGGCGAGGGGAAAGAGACCCAGTACTTC. V and J are TRBV5-1 and TRBJ2-5; D might be TRBD1 or TRBD2, each matching 5 bases. CDR1 and CDR2 from the germline V gene are SGHRS and YFSETQ. The ends were cut back, 0 bases at V and 3 bases at J, with 15 bases in the middle. CDR3 size: 16 residues.

The V gene is TRBV12-3 or TRBV12-4, the J gene TRBJ2-7; D may be TRBD1 (5 bases). The CDR3 covers 14 residues. Trimming removed 7 bases from V and 6 bases from J, with 19 bases in between. The CDR3 DNA is TGTGCCAGCACCCTCGAAGCCAGGGAAGGCGAGCAGTACTTC. Protein product: CASTLEAREGEQYF.

V gene TRBV16 combines with J gene TRBJ1-5; 11 nucleotides line up with TRBD1. The CDR3 is 18 residues long. J lost 1 base, V lost 1 base, and 6 bases had no gene match. CDR1 KGHSY and CDR2 FQNENV come from the germline V gene. CDR3 sequence: CASSQWGQGVGSNQPQHF. The CDR3 DNA reads as TGTGCCAGCAGCCAATGGGGACAGGGGGTTGGGAGCAATCAGCCCCAGCATTTT.

This clonotype occurred a few times. This chain links TRBV4-1 with TRBJ1-1; D possibly corresponds to TRBD1 (5 bases). CDR1 and CDR2 from the germline V gene are MGHRA and YSYEKL. V shed 2 bases and J shed 1 base, with 14 bases lying between them. CDR3 size: 16 residues. Here the CDR3 DNA reads TGCGCCAGCAGCCAACCCCGCCAGGGCCGGAACACTGAAGCTTTCTTT. Its protein is CASSQPRQGRNTEAFF.

This chain uses TRBV7-9 with TRBJ2-1, with 12 bases identical to TRBD2. This CDR3 contains 18 residues. V trimming: 4 bases; J trimming: 7 bases; junction bases outside the gene matches: 14. The germline V gene encodes CDR1 SEHNR and CDR2 FQNEAQ (reference sequence). The CDR3, as DNA: TGTGCCAGCAGCTCCCCCCCTAGCGGGAGGGTCTCGCTAAATGAGCAGTTCTTC. This gives the protein CASSSPPSGRVSLNEQFF.

The rearrangement uses TRBV10-3 and TRBJ2-7; TRBD2 matches at 10 bases. With 2 bases clipped from V and 5 bases from J, the junction kept 3 bases outside the gene matches. The CDR3 consists of 14 residues. Germline V gene data show CDR1 as ENHRY and CDR2 as SYGVKD. CDR3 DNA sequence: TGTGCCATCAGTGAGGCTAGCGGGAGCAACGAGCAGTACTTC. It is translated as CAISEASGSNEQYF.

This sequence joins TRBV10-3 and TRBJ1-2, with D possibly matching TRBD1 (5 bases). Trimming pared 10 bases from V and 0 bases from J, leaving 12 bases between. The CDR3 length is 13 residues. Germline CDR1 ENHRY, CDR2 SYGVKD. CDR3 nucleotides: TGTGCCAGTGACAGCCGTTCTAACTATGGCTACACCTTC. Translated: CASDSRSNYGYTF.

CDR3 loop: CASSPPGIQPQHF. DNA of the CDR3: TGTGCCAGCAGCCCACCGGGTATTCAGCCCCAGCATTTT. The chain is built from TRBV3-1 and TRBJ1-5, with D hard to call. V was cut by 4 bases and J by 6 bases, with 10 bases left in between. This CDR3 has 13 amino acids. Germline V gives CDR1 LGHDT, CDR2 YNNKEL (reference sequence).

The chain has TRBV4-1 and TRBJ2-1; TRBD2 agrees at 16 bases. Germline CDR1 and CDR2: MGHRA and YSYEKL. The V segment lost 4 bases and the J segment 7 bases; nucleotides outside the gene matches: 28. CDR3 length: 24 amino acids. CDR3 bases: TGCGCCAGCAGCCCCATCCCCATGTTCGCCGGGACTAGCGGGGGGGCCGAGAGGAGGAATGAGCAGTTCTTC. Its translation is CASSPIPMFAGTSGGAERRNEQFF.

CDR3 amino acids: CSARNEGAGYEQYF. The CDR3 bases are TGCAGTGCTAGAAACGAAGGGGCTGGCTACGAGCAGTACTTC. The chain recombines TRBV20-1 with TRBJ2-7, with a weak D call TRBD1 (5 bases). Germline CDR1 reads DFQATT; CDR2 reads SNEGSKA (reference sequence). The CDR3 has 14 residues. The ends were cut back, 2 bases at V and 3 bases at J, with 14 bases in the middle.

This clonotype was picked up a small number of times. This sequence joins TRBV14 and TRBJ2-7; 7 bases match TRBD1. Germline loops: CDR1 SGHDN, CDR2 FVKESK. After removal of 4 bases from V and 6 bases from J, the junction contained 12 bases not matched to a gene. CDR3 length: 15 residues. CDR3 sequence reads: CASSRKGGAMGEQYF. Here the CDR3 DNA reads TGTGCCAGCAGCCGGAAAGGGGGCGCGATGGGCGAGCAGTACTTC.

The rearrangement joins TRBV5-1 to TRBJ1-2; 12 nucleotides agree with TRBD1. Germline values: CDR1 SGHRS, CDR2 YFSETQ. V lost 5 bases to trimming and J lost 7 bases; unmatched junction nucleotides: 6. The CDR3 covers 14 residues. The CDR3 loop is CASREGQGAPGYTF. CDR3 coding DNA: TGCGCCAGCAGGGAGGGACAGGGGGCGCCTGGCTACACCTTC. Supplemented by reference TRBV5-1 and TRBJ1-2, the full variable domain reads KAGVTQTPRYLIKTRGQQVTLSCSPISGHRSVSWYQQTPGQGLQFLFEYFSETQRNKGNFPGRFSGRQFSNSRSEMNVSTLELGDSALYLCASREGQGAPGYTFGSGTRLTVV.

The rearrangement joins TRBV24-1 to TRBJ2-1, with D possibly being TRBD1 (6 bases). CDR3 length equals 17 residues. Trimming stripped 4 bases from V and 6 bases from J, with 21 bases between. Germline CDR1 and CDR2: KGHDR and SFDVKD. The CDR3 protein is CATSDSTPDSPINEQFF. As DNA, the CDR3 is TGTGCCACCAGTGACTCGACCCCGGACAGTCCAATCAATGAGCAGTTCTTC.

The gene calls are TRBV20-1 and TRBJ2-2, with 9 bases that match TRBD2. Losses at the gene ends were 5 bases for V and 11 bases for J; bases not matched to a gene: 12. Germline-derived CDR1 and CDR2 are DFQATT and SNEGSKA (reference sequence). This CDR3 has 14 amino acids. CDR3 protein: CSAASGGPPRELFF. DNA for the CDR3: TGCAGTGCTGCGAGCGGGGGGCCTCCCCGAGAGCTGTTTTTT.

The V and J genes are TRBV12-3 or TRBV12-4 and TRBJ1-1, with D perhaps matching TRBD1 (5 bases). Trimming took off 7 bases at V and 7 bases at J, with 16 bases between the two ends. The CDR3 contains 13 residues. This CDR3 is CASTYRGRGEAFF. The DNA for the CDR3 is TGTGCCAGCACTTACCGGGGACGTGGTGAAGCTTTCTTT.